Sequencing of this T cell receptor (beta chain) was carried out in a study of blood T cell repertoires in COVID-19. Trimming cost V 1 base and J 1 base, with 4 bases left between them. There are 13 residues in the CDR3. Germline V CDR1 and CDR2: SGHVS, FQNEAQ. Profiled with immunoSEQ multiplex PCR; TCRdb holds only in-frame clones, not every one. The profile covers some 180,000 clones, with 75% to 90% appearing a single time and under 9.5% taken by the ten largest. The sequenced material came from peripheral blood. The chain couples TRBV7-8 to TRBJ1-1; D gene unclear. The sequence was collected from a woman aged 60-70 years with acute or convalescent COVID-19. The CDR3 DNA reads TGTGCCAGCAGCTTAGTCGGGAACACTGAAGCTTTCTTT. It is translated as CASSLVGNTEAFF.